This TCR beta chain came from a study of T-cell memory formation after mild COVID-19. Details on this clonotype: Its antigen is not known.

Study-wide points: The finding that pre-infection memory included some responding clones suggested that cross-reactive memory joined. Contracting clones from day 15 to 85 had balanced CD4/CD8; later expanders favoured CD4+.

The CDR3 loop spans 13 amino acids. V was shortened by 3 bases and J by 0 bases, with 6 bases between the two germline ends. Germline V CDR1 and CDR2: DFQATT, SNEGSKA (reference sequence). 5'RACE, which relied on constant-segment primers, yielded TCR alpha and TCR beta cDNA libraries carrying sample barcodes and UMIs. MiXCR, applied by TCRdb to the 5' RACE reads, yields one record per CDR3 protein. Of 190,000 or so distinct CDR3 sequences listed, about a fifth are singletons. The sample consisted of PBMCs or a T cell subset sorted from them (not recorded which). The receptor's source is an adult woman who had mild COVID-19 (a few samples of this study predate the infection). Cell type and time point are not known. This chain connects TRBV20-1 to TRBJ1-5; D remains ambiguous. The CDR3 reads CSARTYSNQPQHF. In DNA, the CDR3 is TGCAGTGCTAGGACCTATAGCAATCAGCCCCAGCATTTT.